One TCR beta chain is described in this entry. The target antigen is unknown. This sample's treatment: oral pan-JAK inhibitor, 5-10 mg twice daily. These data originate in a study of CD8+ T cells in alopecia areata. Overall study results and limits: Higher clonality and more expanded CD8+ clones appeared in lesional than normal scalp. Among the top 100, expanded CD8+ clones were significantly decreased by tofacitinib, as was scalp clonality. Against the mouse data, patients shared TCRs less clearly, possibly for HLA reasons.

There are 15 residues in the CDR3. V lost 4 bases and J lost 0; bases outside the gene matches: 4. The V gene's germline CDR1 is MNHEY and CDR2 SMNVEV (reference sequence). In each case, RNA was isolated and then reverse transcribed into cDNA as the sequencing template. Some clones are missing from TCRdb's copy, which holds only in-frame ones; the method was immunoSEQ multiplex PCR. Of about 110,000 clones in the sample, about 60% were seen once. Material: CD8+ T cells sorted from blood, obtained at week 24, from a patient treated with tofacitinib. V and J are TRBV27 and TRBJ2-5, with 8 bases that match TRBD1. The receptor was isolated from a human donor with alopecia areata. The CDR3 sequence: CASSSRQGYQETQYF. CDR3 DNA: TGTGCCAGCAGTTCCCGACAGGGGTACCAAGAGACCCAGTACTTC.